These 4 T cell receptor beta chains originate from one sample sequenced in a study of blood T cell repertoires in COVID-19. The table came from immunoSEQ multiplex PCR; TCRdb's copy has only in-frame clones and leaves some out. The data show roughly 300,000 clones, 70% to 90% seen once. The sequencing sample was made of PBMCs or T cells enriched from blood (not recorded which). The receptor set was obtained from a woman aged 18-29 years who had recovered from COVID-19.

The chain uses TRBV4-2 and TRBJ1-4; maybe TRBD1 (6 bases). V dropped 5 bases and J dropped 8 bases, with 18 bases sitting between them. CDR1 and CDR2 from the germline V gene are LGHNA and YNFKEQ. The CDR3 spans 15 residues. Here the CDR3 DNA reads TGTGCCAGCAGCAAAGCGGGGGGGACACACGAAAAACTGTTTTTT. Translating gives CASSKAGGTHEKLFF.

The rearrangement links TRBV30 to TRBJ1-5; weak D call: TRBD1 (6 bases). The germline gives CDR1 GTSNPN, CDR2 SVGIG (reference sequence). The CDR3 loop spans 17 amino acids. V shed 2 bases and J shed 4 bases, with 21 bases lying between them. CDR3 residues: CAWSRGTATTLNQPQHF. DNA of the CDR3: TGTGCCTGGAGTAGGGGGACGGCTACTACCTTAAATCAGCCCCAGCATTTT. Based on the CDR3 plus reference TRBV30 and TRBJ1-5, the full variable domain is SQTIHQWPATLVQPVGSPLSLECTVEGTSNPNLYWYRQAAGRGLQLLFYSVGIGQISSEVPQNLSASRPQDRQFILSSKKLLLSDSGFYLCAWSRGTATTLNQPQHFGDGTRLSIL.

V and J are TRBV30 and TRBJ1-6; the D is unclear. Trimming took 0 bases from V and 0 from J, leaving 6 bases between them. This CDR3 contains 15 residues. Germline loops: CDR1 GTSNPN, CDR2 SVGIG (reference sequence). The CDR3: CAWSVWSSYNSPLHF. DNA of the CDR3: TGTGCCTGGAGTGTTTGGAGCTCCTATAATTCACCCCTCCACTTT.

This chain joins TRBV7-2 and TRBJ1-3; D unresolved. CDR1 and CDR2 (germline): SGHTA, FQGNSA. The CDR3 covers 16 residues. Trimming left V 1 base short and J 0 bases short, with 10 bases between. CDR3 region: CASSLGRRLSGNTIYF. The CDR3, as DNA: TGTGCCAGCAGCTTAGGTCGCAGACTCTCTGGAAACACCATATATTTT.